The 30 T cell receptor beta chains presented below share a single source sample, sequenced in a study of cytomegalovirus exposure and HLA in healthy donors. The PCR employed 60 Vbeta primers together with 13 Jbeta primers. Sequencing used immunoSEQ multiplex PCR; TCRdb keeps in-frame clones, though not all of them. The repertoire holds around 180,000 clones, with around 80% as singletons. Specimen: PBMCs. Every receptor here comes from a woman between 25 and 40 years old in good health and CMV-seropositive.

The chain couples TRBV7-2 to TRBJ1-5; no reliable D call. V was shortened by 0 bases and J by 10 bases, with 10 bases between the two germline ends. CDR1 and CDR2 from the germline V gene are SGHTA and FQGNSA. The CDR3 covers 13 residues. CDR3 region: CASSLARVSPQHF. The CDR3 DNA reads TGTGCCAGCAGCTTAGCACGGGTGTCCCCCCAGCATTTT.

V and J are TRBV5-4 and TRBJ1-2, with 7 bases matching TRBD1. The CDR3 sequence is 15 residues long. The germline V gene has CDR1 SGHNT and CDR2 YYREEE (reference sequence). V gave up 4 bases and J gave up 5 bases; unmatched junction bases: 11. The CDR3: CASSISQGEAYGYTF. For the CDR3, the DNA is TGTGCCAGCAGCATAAGCCAGGGGGAAGCGTATGGCTACACCTTC.

This clone is labeled as medium-sized (0.01 to 0.1%). V usage is TRBV2 and J usage is TRBJ2-7, with D unclear. Trimming took off 3 bases at V and 0 bases at J, with 3 bases between the two ends. The CDR3 is made up of 12 amino acids. The V gene's germline CDR1 is SNHLY and CDR2 FYNNEI. The CDR3 nucleotides are TGTGCCAGCAGTGAGAGCTCCTACGAGCAGTACTTC. It translates to CASSESSYEQYF.

The chain joins TRBV13 to TRBJ2-7; 8 nucleotides match TRBD2. V gave up 5 bases and J gave up 3 bases; unmatched junction bases: 12. Germline assignment: CDR1 PRHDT and CDR2 FYEKMQ (reference sequence). CDR3 length equals 16 residues. The CDR3 DNA is TGTGCCAGCAGCGACGCCCGAGGACTAGCCAACTACGAGCAGTACTTC. Its translation: CASSDARGLANYEQYF.

As DNA, the CDR3 is TGTGCCAGCAGTGAAGGGACTACCCCCTCCTACGAGCAGTACTTC. It encodes CASSEGTTPSYEQYF. V gene TRBV25-1 combines with J gene TRBJ2-5; 7 bases line up with TRBD2. TRBJ2-7 matches the DNA end more closely, so the J call is doubtful. The CDR3 contains 15 residues. Germline loops: CDR1 MGHDK, CDR2 SYGVNS.

The chain has TRBV10-1 and TRBJ1-2; no clear D. CDR3 length: 14 amino acids. Per the germline V gene, CDR1 is WNHNN and CDR2 is SYGVQD (reference sequence). Trimming left V 3 bases short and J 8 bases short, with 16 bases between. The CDR3 DNA reads as TGCGCCAGCAGTGAAAGGGAGAAATTCGGAGGCTACACCTTC. Amino acids: CASSEREKFGGYTF.

The genes are TRBV5-1 and TRBJ1-3; D unclear. CDR3 length: 17 residues. Trimming removed 2 bases at V and 4 bases at J, with 19 bases between. The germline gives CDR1 SGHRS, CDR2 YFSETQ. This CDR3 is CASSFIGSGEGGNTIYF. CDR3 in DNA: TGCGCCAGCAGCTTCATTGGGAGTGGGGAAGGCGGAAACACCATATATTTT.

The chain carries TRBV4-1 and TRBJ2-1; 10 nucleotides match TRBD2. The J segment lost 10 bases and the V segment lost 1 base, leaving 10 bases of the junction unmatched. The CDR3 loop spans 16 amino acids. The germline V gene encodes CDR1 MGHRA and CDR2 YSYEKL. This CDR3 is CASSQGLLAGTREQFF. CDR3 nucleotides: TGCGCCAGCAGCCAAGGTCTACTAGCGGGAACACGGGAGCAGTTCTTC.

This chain uses TRBV4-2 with TRBJ2-3, with TRBD2 matching 14 bases. In germline, CDR1 is LGHNA, CDR2 YNFKEQ. The CDR3 totals 17 residues. Germline trimming cut 3 bases from V and 4 bases from J; bases unmatched to any gene: 6. The CDR3 here is CASSQPGLAGDADTQYF. The CDR3 DNA is TGTGCCAGCAGCCAGCCGGGACTAGCGGGAGACGCAGATACGCAGTATTTT.

This chain connects TRBV9 to TRBJ2-2, with D uncertain. This CDR3 is built from 15 residues. Deletions cut 2 bases from V and 1 base from J, with 9 bases between. Germline V gives CDR1 SGDLS, CDR2 YYNGEE. CDR3: CASSVPAGNTGELFF. In nucleotides, the CDR3 is TGTGCCAGCAGCGTCCCCGCCGGGAACACCGGGGAGCTGTTTTTT.

This clone showed up just a few times. V and J are TRBV27 and TRBJ2-4; TRBD1 is a possible D gene (5 bases). The V and J ends lost 3 bases and 6 bases respectively, with 12 bases between them. Germline V gene data show CDR1 as MNHEY and CDR2 as SMNVEV (reference sequence). The CDR3 runs 14 residues. The CDR3 DNA reads as TGTGCCAGCAGTTTCCTAGGGGCACCAAACATTCAGTACTTC. This encodes CASSFLGAPNIQYF.

The J gene is TRBJ1-2, the V gene TRBV15, with a weak D call TRBD1 (6 bases). CDR1 is LNHNV and CDR2 is YYDKDF in the germline V gene (reference sequence). This CDR3 is 15 amino acids long. V was shortened by 0 bases and J by 4 bases, with 12 bases between the two germline ends. The CDR3 DNA sequence: TGTGCCACCAGCAGAGACCCTGGGACAACCTATGGCTACACCTTC. This gives the protein CATSRDPGTTYGYTF.

This clone turned up a few times. The chain combines TRBV12-5 with TRBJ1-2; the D gene is possibly TRBD1 (5 bases). V shed 2 bases and J shed 7 bases, with 11 bases lying between them. CDR1 is LGHNT and CDR2 is FRNRAP in the germline V gene. The CDR3 runs to 13 residues. The CDR3: CASGLLTQGGYTF. The CDR3 DNA follows: TGTGCTAGTGGTTTGCTAACCCAGGGTGGCTACACCTTC.

The gene calls are TRBV10-3 and TRBJ2-1; perhaps TRBD1 as D (5 bases). Per the germline V gene, CDR1 is ENHRY and CDR2 is SYGVKD. The CDR3 has 16 residues. V gave up 2 bases and J gave up 0 bases, with 11 bases separating them. CDR3: CAISERARGSYNEQFF. The CDR3 nucleotides read TGTGCCATCAGTGAGAGGGCTAGGGGCTCCTACAATGAGCAGTTCTTC.

This clone was seen only a few times. The chain uses TRBV28 and TRBJ2-2, with TRBD1 matching 8 bases. Germline V gene lookup returns CDR1 MDHEN and CDR2 SYDVKM. There are 19 residues in the CDR3. V shed 2 bases and J 4 bases; nucleotides not matched to a gene: 15. The CDR3 loop is CASSLKRSRDRGSTGELFF. Written as DNA, the CDR3 is TGTGCCAGCAGTTTAAAGAGGTCGAGAGACAGGGGAAGCACCGGGGAGCTGTTTTTT.

J is TRBJ2-5 and V is TRBV19; 9 nucleotides agree with TRBD2. The CDR3 has 15 residues. Germline values: CDR1 LNHDA, CDR2 SQIVND (reference sequence). The trim removed 6 bases at V and 3 bases at J, leaving 8 bases unmatched. The CDR3 spells CASRAAGGSEETQYF. In DNA, the CDR3 is TGTGCCAGTAGGGCGGCGGGAGGGAGTGAAGAGACCCAGTACTTC.

This rearrangement joins TRBV5-4 to TRBJ2-2; tentatively, D is TRBD2 (6 bases). Germline CDR1 SGHNT, CDR2 YYREEE (reference sequence). V was pared by 2 bases and J by 3 bases, with 11 bases between. The CDR3 contains 15 residues. The CDR3 nucleotides read TGTGCCAGCAGCTTAGCGGGCCTGGACACCGGGGAGCTGTTTTTT. This gives the protein CASSLAGLDTGELFF.

CDR3 sequence: CAISDKEGNRGEKLFF. The CDR3 region has the DNA TGTGCCATCAGTGACAAAGAGGGGAACAGGGGCGAAAAACTGTTTTTT. The chain couples TRBV10-3 to TRBJ1-4, with TRBD1 matching over 7 bases. The V and J ends lost 3 bases and 8 bases, in that order; junction bases with no gene match: 12. This CDR3 region has 16 residues. Germline CDR1 reads ENHRY; CDR2 reads SYGVKD.

The V gene is TRBV21-1, the J gene TRBJ2-7; TRBD2 is the table's D call, not checked against the DNA. TRBV21-1 is marked as a pseudogene. The CDR3 consists of 16 residues. CDR3 region: CASSNRLDGDSYEQYF. In nucleotides, the CDR3 is TGTGCCAGCAGCAACCGGCTAGACGGGGACTCCTACGAGCAGTACTTC.

This clone was counted a few times. The chain is built from TRBV25-1 and TRBJ1-1; 8 bases match TRBD1. This CDR3 is built from 13 residues. V lost 6 bases, J lost 1 base, and 1 base stayed unmatched. Germline loops: CDR1 MGHDK, CDR2 SYGVNS. The CDR3 region has the DNA TGTGCCAGCAGGGGACAGGCGAACACTGAAGCTTTCTTT. This sequence encodes CASRGQANTEAFF.

This chain connects TRBV6-5 to TRBJ1-2; tentatively, D is TRBD1 (6 bases). In germline, CDR1 is MNHEY, CDR2 SVGAGI. CDR3 length: 14 residues. The V gene lost 7 bases and the J gene lost 8 bases, with 20 bases spanning the gap. CDR3 in amino acids: CASNRDGGPEGYTF. The CDR3 region has the DNA TGTGCCAGCAACCGTGACGGGGGGCCGGAGGGCTACACCTTC.

The rearrangement links TRBV5-4 to TRBJ2-1; 7 bases are shared with TRBD2. From germline, CDR1 is SGHNT and CDR2 YYREEE (reference sequence). V trimming: 1 base; J trimming: 5 bases; junction bases outside the gene matches: 9. This CDR3 spans 16 amino acids. CDR3 in DNA: TGTGCCAGCAGCTTGTTCTTCTTAGCGGGTAACAATGAGCAGTTCTTC. Translating gives CASSLFFLAGNNEQFF.

The table lists this clone with a few counts. This rearrangement joins TRBV2 to TRBJ1-5; D gene uncertain. V was shortened by 1 base and J by 0 bases, with 13 bases between the two germline ends. CDR1 and CDR2 (germline): SNHLY, FYNNEI. CDR3 length equals 17 residues. CDR3 DNA: TGTGCCAGCAGTGAAGTCTTAGTCGGTCATAGCAATCAGCCCCAGCATTTT. It is translated as CASSEVLVGHSNQPQHF.

The chain couples TRBV4-1 to TRBJ1-4; possible D gene TRBD1, 5 bases. The V gene's germline CDR1 is MGHRA and CDR2 YSYEKL. Trimming pared 0 bases from V and 7 bases from J, leaving 15 bases between. The CDR3 has 16 amino acids. The CDR3 DNA reads as TGCGCCAGCAGCCAAGATTGGGGCAGGGTCGCTGAAAAACTGTTTTTT. It translates to CASSQDWGRVAEKLFF.

The table lists this clone with a count of one. The chain links TRBV7-2 to TRBJ1-2; 11 bases are a match to TRBD1. The CDR3 runs to 13 residues. V shed 3 bases, J shed 8 bases, and the junction held 2 bases outside the gene matches. From germline, CDR1 is SGHTA and CDR2 FQGNSA. CDR3 nucleotide sequence: TGTGCCAGCAGCTTGGGACAGGGGGACGGCTACACCTTC. Translating gives CASSLGQGDGYTF.

The chain couples TRBV15 to TRBJ2-5; 7 bases match TRBD1. CDR3 size: 16 residues. Trimming removed 3 bases from V and 7 bases from J; junction bases left unmatched: 14. CDR1 and CDR2 from the germline V gene are LNHNV and YYDKDF (reference sequence). The CDR3 region is CATSRWDSDPSWTQYF. The CDR3 coding sequence is TGTGCCACCAGCAGGTGGGACAGCGACCCCTCGTGGACCCAGTACTTC.

The chain has TRBV29-1 and TRBJ2-7, with TRBD1 matching 8 bases. In germline, CDR1 is SQVTM, CDR2 ANQGSEA. This CDR3 is built from 12 residues. V shed 7 bases, J shed 2 bases, and the junction held 4 bases outside the gene matches. CDR3 bases: TGCAGCGCGTGGGACAGGCCCTACGAGCAGTACTTC. It encodes CSAWDRPYEQYF.

This clone was recorded only once. The chain combines TRBV5-1 with TRBJ1-4; TRBD1 aligns across 9 bases. CDR3 size: 15 residues. CDR1 and CDR2 (germline): SGHRS, YFSETQ. With 4 bases clipped from V and 6 bases from J, the junction kept 7 bases outside the gene matches. This CDR3 reads CASSAGTGTHEKLFF. In nucleotides, the CDR3 is TGCGCCAGCAGCGCCGGGACAGGGACCCATGAAAAACTGTTTTTT.

The gene calls are TRBV5-4 and TRBJ2-2; 10 bases agree with TRBD2. J gave up 6 bases and V 6 bases, and 14 bases lay outside the gene matches. CDR3 length: 17 amino acids. CDR1 is SGHNT, CDR2 YYREEE, per germline (reference sequence). CDR3 coding DNA: TGTGCCAGCACCATAGGACTAGCGGTTGGTGGTTCCGGGGAGCTGTTTTTT. Residues: CASTIGLAVGGSGELFF.

The chain couples TRBV30 to TRBJ2-1; 11 bases match TRBD2. Germline lookup yields CDR1 GTSNPN and CDR2 SVGIG (reference sequence). The V segment lost 5 bases and the J segment 16 bases; nucleotides outside the gene matches: 4. The length of the CDR3 is 10 residues. The CDR3 region is CAWYSGRGFF. The CDR3 nucleotides read TGTGCCTGGTATAGCGGGAGGGGCTTCTTC.